Each of the 30 T cell receptor beta chains below was sequenced from the same sample in a study of cytomegalovirus exposure and HLA in healthy donors. Primers for the PCR totalled 60 Vbeta and 13 Jbeta. The table came from immunoSEQ multiplex PCR; TCRdb's copy has only in-frame clones and leaves some out. Seen here are some 180,000 clones, roughly a tenth observed once, and the top ten hold less than 1.5%. Sequencing used PBMCs. The receptors were gathered from a woman in her twenties or thirties in good health and CMV-seropositive.

Points on this clone: Other DNA sequences in the sample encode the same CDR3. V gene TRBV2 combines with J gene TRBJ1-3; a weak D match, TRBD1 (6 bases). The CDR3 consists of 15 residues. V was cut by 6 bases and J by 1 base, with 13 bases left in between. Germline V gene sequence: CDR1 SNHLY, CDR2 FYNNEI. The CDR3 is CASSREGVSGNTIYF. The CDR3 nucleotides are TGTGCCAGCAGCCGAGAGGGGGTATCTGGAAACACCATATATTTT.

This clone came up a few times. V is TRBV6-1 and J is TRBJ1-5; TRBD1 agrees at 10 bases. The ends lost 6 bases at V and 9 bases at J; junction bases unmatched: 11. Germline V gene lookup returns CDR1 MNHNS and CDR2 SASEGT. This CDR3 has 15 amino acids. CDR3: CASREEDRGFRPQHF. For the CDR3, the DNA is TGTGCCAGCAGGGAGGAGGACAGGGGGTTTCGGCCCCAGCATTTT.

The genes are TRBV9 and TRBJ2-5; D is possibly TRBD2 (5 bases). Germline assignment: CDR1 SGDLS and CDR2 YYNGEE. V lost 4 bases to trimming and J lost 3 bases, with 10 bases between them. This CDR3 is 13 amino acids long. CDR3 amino acids: CASSSGMEETQYF. The DNA of the CDR3 is TGTGCCAGCAGCTCCGGGATGGAAGAGACCCAGTACTTC.

This clone was detected ten times or more. The chain has TRBV30 and TRBJ1-2; TRBD1 might be the D (5 bases). This CDR3 has 13 residues. V dropped 3 bases and J dropped 5 bases, with 13 bases sitting between them. Germline lookup yields CDR1 GTSNPN and CDR2 SVGIG (reference sequence). This CDR3 reads CAWRGQETYGYTF. DNA for the CDR3: TGTGCCTGGAGGGGGCAGGAGACTTATGGCTACACCTTC. Full variable domain (remainder filled in from reference TRBV30 and TRBJ1-2): SQTIHQWPATLVQPVGSPLSLECTVEGTSNPNLYWYRQAAGRGLQLLFYSVGIGQISSEVPQNLSASRPQDRQFILSSKKLLLSDSGFYLCAWRGQETYGYTFGSGTRLTVV.

The table lists this clone with a few counts. The chain carries TRBV2 and TRBJ2-7; TRBD2 might be the D (5 bases). This CDR3 has 13 residues. The V end was cut by 7 bases, the J end by 0 bases, with 10 bases between. Germline V gene data show CDR1 as SNHLY and CDR2 as FYNNEI. The CDR3 here is CASTRAASYEQYF. CDR3 bases: TGTGCCAGCACTCGAGCGGCCTCCTACGAGCAGTACTTC.

A few counts support this clone. This chain joins TRBV2 and TRBJ1-2; D is ambiguous. V shed 4 bases and J shed 0 bases, with 9 bases lying between them. CDR3 length: 14 residues. From germline, CDR1 is SNHLY and CDR2 FYNNEI. CDR3: CASSVVCSNYGYTF. The CDR3, as DNA: TGTGCCAGCAGTGTAGTTTGTTCTAACTATGGCTACACCTTC.

The chain is built from TRBV19 and TRBJ1-6, with unresolved D. The CDR3 extends over 16 amino acids. Deletions cut 6 bases from V and 8 bases from J, with 20 bases between. Per the germline V gene, CDR1 is LNHDA and CDR2 is SQIVND (reference sequence). The CDR3 sequence: CASSPTWRVSYSPLHF. DNA for the CDR3: TGTGCCAGTAGCCCCACCTGGAGGGTCAGTTATTCACCCCTCCACTTT.

J is TRBJ2-7 and V is TRBV2; TRBD2 matches 7 bases. Germline V gene data show CDR1 as SNHLY and CDR2 as FYNNEI. Germline trimming cut 10 bases from V and 2 bases from J; bases unmatched to any gene: 11. This CDR3 region has 14 residues. CDR3 in amino acids: CANMAGEPTYEQYF. In DNA, the CDR3 is TGTGCCAACATGGCGGGAGAACCGACCTACGAGCAGTACTTC.

This clone was found a few times. V usage is TRBV11-2 and J usage is TRBJ2-3, with TRBD1 identical over 8 bases. V lost 4 bases, J lost 7 bases, and 7 bases stayed unmatched. CDR1 SGHAT and CDR2 FQNNGV come from the germline V gene. The CDR3 contains 14 residues. The CDR3 sequence: CASSSYRGAYTQYF. The DNA of the CDR3 is TGTGCCAGCAGCTCTTACAGGGGGGCATATACGCAGTATTTT.

Only a few counts were recorded for this clone. The chain has TRBV25-1 and TRBJ2-1, with D perhaps matching TRBD1 (6 bases). The CDR3 sequence is 12 residues long. Trimming took 6 bases from V and 9 from J, leaving 12 bases between them. Germline V gives CDR1 MGHDK, CDR2 SYGVNS. The CDR3 protein is CASSRDNIEQFF. DNA of the CDR3: TGTGCCAGCAGCCGGGACAACATTGAGCAGTTCTTC.

The gene calls are TRBV5-1 and TRBJ2-1; TRBD2 agrees at 7 bases. Germline loops: CDR1 SGHRS, CDR2 YFSETQ. This CDR3 is 16 amino acids long. Losses at the gene ends were 4 bases for V and 7 bases for J; bases not matched to a gene: 14. This chain's CDR3 is CASSGGGRPDSNEQFF. The CDR3 DNA reads TGCGCCAGCAGCGGGGGGGGTAGACCGGATTCAAATGAGCAGTTCTTC. The variable domain in full, completed from reference TRBV5-1 and TRBJ2-1, reads KAGVTQTPRYLIKTRGQQVTLSCSPISGHRSVSWYQQTPGQGLQFLFEYFSETQRNKGNFPGRFSGRQFSNSRSEMNVSTLELGDSALYLCASSGGGRPDSNEQFFGPGTRLTVL.

The chain uses TRBV29-1 and TRBJ1-1, with 10 bases that match TRBD1. Germline lookup yields CDR1 SQVTM and CDR2 ANQGSEA. The CDR3 has 14 residues. With V trimmed by 5 bases and J by 4 bases, 7 bases remained unmatched. The CDR3 sequence: CSVNGDRGITEAFF. The CDR3, as DNA: TGCAGCGTTAACGGGGACAGGGGTATCACTGAAGCTTTCTTT.

Ten or more counts support this clone. V is TRBV2 and J is TRBJ1-3; 8 nucleotides match TRBD1. The V gene's germline CDR1 is SNHLY and CDR2 FYNNEI. The CDR3 length is 14 residues. With V trimmed by 6 bases and J by 4 bases, 5 bases remained unmatched. CDR3 protein: CASRQGGSGNTIYF. DNA of the CDR3: TGTGCCAGCAGACAGGGGGGATCGGGAAACACCATATATTTT.

This clone occurred a few times. This chain joins TRBV4-2 and TRBJ2-5; 7 bases map to TRBD1. CDR3 length: 16 residues. Germline loops: CDR1 LGHNA, CDR2 YNFKEQ. V lost 4 bases to trimming and J lost 1 base; unmatched junction nucleotides: 9. In DNA form, the CDR3 reads TGTGCCAGCAGCCTTAAGAGCAGGACAGGCCAAGAGACCCAGTACTTC. Its translation is CASSLKSRTGQETQYF.

In regard to this clone: This sample also contains other DNA sequences that code for the same CDR3. J is TRBJ2-7 and V is TRBV5-1, with a weak D call TRBD1 (6 bases). V was trimmed by 0 bases and J by 6 bases, leaving 7 bases between them. The CDR3 runs to 12 residues. Germline V lookup: CDR1 SGHRS, CDR2 YFSETQ. CDR3 loop: CASSLGGGEQYF. The CDR3 nucleotides read TGCGCCAGCAGCTTGGGAGGGGGCGAGCAGTACTTC. Combining the CDR3 with reference TRBV5-1 and TRBJ2-7 gives the whole variable domain KAGVTQTPRYLIKTRGQQVTLSCSPISGHRSVSWYQQTPGQGLQFLFEYFSETQRNKGNFPGRFSGRQFSNSRSEMNVSTLELGDSALYLCASSLGGGEQYFGPGTRLTVT.

Only a few counts were recorded for this clone. The chain uses TRBV5-1 and TRBJ2-5; D remains ambiguous. Germline V lookup: CDR1 SGHRS, CDR2 YFSETQ. The CDR3 contains 16 residues. V lost 0 bases, J lost 3 bases, and 15 bases lay in between. The CDR3 DNA sequence: TGCGCCAGCAGCTTGGCCTTGACCATTGAGGAAGAGACCCAGTACTTC. Protein sequence: CASSLALTIEEETQYF.

The chain joins TRBV2 to TRBJ2-1; 9 positions agree with TRBD2. Germline CDR1 and CDR2: SNHLY and FYNNEI. The CDR3 has 15 amino acids. J was trimmed by 3 bases and V by 7 bases; bases with no gene match: 7. CDR3 sequence: CASTKGTSSYNEQFF. DNA for the CDR3: TGTGCCAGCACCAAAGGGACTAGCAGCTACAATGAGCAGTTCTTC.

This clone has just a few counts. The chain combines TRBV5-1 with TRBJ2-1, with no clear D. Trimming cost V 4 bases and J 2 bases, with 13 bases left between them. In germline, CDR1 is SGHRS, CDR2 YFSETQ. The CDR3 loop spans 15 amino acids. The CDR3 DNA sequence: TGCGCCAGCAGCCTTGGAGACTGGCCCTACAATGAGCAGTTCTTC. It is translated as CASSLGDWPYNEQFF.

The chain employs TRBV6-5 and TRBJ1-6, with D possibly TRBD1 on 6 matching bases. The CDR3 consists of 15 residues. Germline V CDR1 and CDR2: MNHEY, SVGAGI. Trimming shortened V by 0 bases and J by 11 bases, and 14 bases separated the two germline ends. In DNA form, the CDR3 reads TGTGCCAGCAGTTACTCCGGGACATCCTTTCCACCCCTCCACTTT. Its translation is CASSYSGTSFPPLHF.

The chain couples TRBV5-4 to TRBJ1-2, with 7 bases identical to TRBD1. Germline V gives CDR1 SGHNT, CDR2 YYREEE (reference sequence). The CDR3 loop spans 15 amino acids. Trimming at V came to 4 bases and at J to 2 bases, leaving 8 bases not matched to a gene. In DNA form, the CDR3 reads TGTGCCAGCAGCGTACAGGGGCGACCCAACTATGGCTACACCTTC. This gives the protein CASSVQGRPNYGYTF.

This chain uses TRBV19 with TRBJ1-1; 7 positions match TRBD1. V lost 7 bases to trimming and J lost 3 bases; unmatched junction nucleotides: 23. Per the germline V gene, CDR1 is LNHDA and CDR2 is SQIVND (reference sequence). The length of the CDR3 is 19 residues. The CDR3 sequence: CASTKYIGGQKIVDTEAFF. The CDR3 bases are TGTGCCAGTACCAAGTATATCGGGGGACAGAAAATAGTTGACACTGAAGCTTTCTTT.

The genes are TRBV4-1 and TRBJ2-7; TRBD2 agrees at 7 bases. The V gene end was trimmed by 1 base and the J gene end by 0 bases; junction bases not matched to a gene: 0. In germline, CDR1 is MGHRA, CDR2 YSYEKL. This CDR3 is built from 14 residues. CDR3 in DNA: TGCGCCAGCAGCCAAGCGGGAGGCTCCTACGAGCAGTACTTC. It translates to CASSQAGGSYEQYF.

This clone was recorded a few times. The chain employs TRBV6-4 and TRBJ2-1; TRBD2 matches 14 bases. The CDR3 runs to 20 residues. In germline, CDR1 is MRHNA, CDR2 SNTAGT. V lost 6 bases and J lost 1; bases outside the gene matches: 14. The CDR3 DNA sequence: TGTGCCAGCAGCGTCCCTCCGGGACTAGCGGGAGTAGGGTCCTACAATGAGCAGTTCTTC. It encodes CASSVPPGLAGVGSYNEQFF.

The sample holds a few counts of this clone. The chain links TRBV7-8 to TRBJ1-2; unclear D gene. Germline loops: CDR1 SGHVS, CDR2 FQNEAQ. This CDR3 has 12 amino acids. Trimming took off 3 bases at V and 4 bases at J, with 6 bases between the two ends. DNA of the CDR3: TGTGCCAGCAGCTTTATCAGCTATGGCTACACCTTC. Translating it yields CASSFISYGYTF.

This sequence joins TRBV2 and TRBJ1-2; a weak D match, TRBD1 (5 bases). The CDR3 is made up of 14 amino acids. Trimming took off 6 bases at V and 1 base at J, with 12 bases between the two ends. Germline lookup yields CDR1 SNHLY and CDR2 FYNNEI. CDR3 loop: CASRGVLDNYGYTF. The CDR3 region has the DNA TGTGCCAGCAGAGGGGTCTTAGATAACTATGGCTACACCTTC.

This clone was detected only a few times. J is TRBJ2-3 and V is TRBV6-6, with 9 bases matching TRBD2. The CDR3 totals 12 residues. V dropped 7 bases and J dropped 7; count of bases not matched to a gene: 3. In germline, CDR1 is MNHNY, CDR2 SVGAGI (reference sequence). DNA of the CDR3: TGTGCCAGCATTGCGGGAGGGCATACGCAGTATTTT. This codes for CASIAGGHTQYF.

V usage is TRBV25-1 and J usage is TRBJ2-1; 7 nucleotides line up with TRBD2. This CDR3 region has 13 residues. V dropped 7 bases and J dropped 7; count of bases not matched to a gene: 7. CDR1 is MGHDK, CDR2 SYGVNS, per germline. The CDR3 DNA is TGTGCCAGCACCAGCTACGGGAGGAATGAGCAGTTCTTC. Translating gives CASTSYGRNEQFF.

This clone was picked up a small number of times. The chain recombines TRBV7-9 with TRBJ1-2; D possibly corresponds to TRBD1 (5 bases). Per the germline V gene, CDR1 is SEHNR and CDR2 is FQNEAQ (reference sequence). Trimming stripped 2 bases from V and 5 bases from J, with 12 bases between. This CDR3 contains 14 residues. CDR3 residues: CASSLRDGGYGYTF. CDR3 coding DNA: TGTGCCAGCAGCTTACGAGACGGGGGGTATGGCTACACCTTC.

In its sample, this clone was seen a few times. This chain uses TRBV6-5 with TRBJ1-2; TRBD1 matches at 8 bases. CDR1 and CDR2 (germline): MNHEY, SVGAGI. J lost 2 bases, V lost 0 bases, and 5 bases had no gene match. This CDR3 has 16 residues. In DNA, the CDR3 is TGTGCCAGCAGTTACTCGCTGGACAGGGCGAACTATGGCTACACCTTC. This encodes CASSYSLDRANYGYTF.

This clone was seen only a few times. The CDR3 here is CASSEDRGSSYEQYF. For the CDR3, the DNA is TGTGCCAGCAGTGAAGACAGGGGGAGCTCCTACGAGCAGTACTTC. This sequence joins TRBV6-1 and TRBJ2-7, with TRBD1 matching 8 bases. Germline CDR1 MNHNS, CDR2 SASEGT. J gave up 0 bases and V 1 base, and 2 bases lay outside the gene matches. The CDR3 is 15 residues long.